This TCR beta chain was found in a study of T cells after yellow fever vaccination. Each CDR3 protein is one row after TCRdb ran MiXCR on the 5' RACE reads. This table has a few hundred thousand distinct CDR3 sequences, 7.5% to 9% appearing once. In its sample, this clonotype was seen a few times. This CDR3 region has 15 residues. Between the trimmed V and J ends, which lost 9 bases and 4 bases, there was a span of 22 bases. The germline V gene encodes CDR1 SGHNT and CDR2 YYREEE (reference sequence). The chain uses TRBV5-4 and TRBJ1-2, with D unclear. The specimen was PBMCs, collected on the day of the first yellow fever vaccination. The receptor was isolated from a man aged 18 to 30 who received the YFV17D yellow fever vaccine. CDR3 nucleotides: TGTGCCACCAGACCTTGGGTCCCTATACTCTATGGCTACACCTTC. As protein: CATRPWVPILYGYTF. Full variable domain (outside the CDR3, taken from reference TRBV5-4 and TRBJ1-2): ETGVTQSPTHLIKTRGQQVTLRCSSQSGHNTVSWYQQALGQGPQFIFQYYREEENGRGNFPPRFSGLQFPNYSSELNVNALELDDSALYLCATRPWVPILYGYTFGSGTRLTVV.